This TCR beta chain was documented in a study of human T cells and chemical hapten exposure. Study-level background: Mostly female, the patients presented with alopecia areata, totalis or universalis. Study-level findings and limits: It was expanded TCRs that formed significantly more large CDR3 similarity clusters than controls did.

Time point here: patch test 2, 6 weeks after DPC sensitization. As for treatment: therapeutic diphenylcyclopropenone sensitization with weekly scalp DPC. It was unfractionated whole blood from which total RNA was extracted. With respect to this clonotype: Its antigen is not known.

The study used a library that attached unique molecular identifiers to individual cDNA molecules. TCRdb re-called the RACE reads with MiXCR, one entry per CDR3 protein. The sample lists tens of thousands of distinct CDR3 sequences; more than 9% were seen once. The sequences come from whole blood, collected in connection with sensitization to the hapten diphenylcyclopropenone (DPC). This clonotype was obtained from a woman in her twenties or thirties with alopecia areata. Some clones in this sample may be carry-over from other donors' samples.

The CDR3 loop is CASSYPGYEQYF. As DNA, the CDR3 is TGTGCCAGCAGTTATCCAGGGTACGAGCAGTACTTC. The chain has TRBV6-2 or TRBV6-3 and TRBJ2-7, with D possibly TRBD1 on 5 matching bases. The CDR3 sequence is 12 residues long. V was clipped by 3 bases and J by 4 bases, with 7 bases between them. Per germline, CDR1 MNHEY and CDR2 SVGEGT.